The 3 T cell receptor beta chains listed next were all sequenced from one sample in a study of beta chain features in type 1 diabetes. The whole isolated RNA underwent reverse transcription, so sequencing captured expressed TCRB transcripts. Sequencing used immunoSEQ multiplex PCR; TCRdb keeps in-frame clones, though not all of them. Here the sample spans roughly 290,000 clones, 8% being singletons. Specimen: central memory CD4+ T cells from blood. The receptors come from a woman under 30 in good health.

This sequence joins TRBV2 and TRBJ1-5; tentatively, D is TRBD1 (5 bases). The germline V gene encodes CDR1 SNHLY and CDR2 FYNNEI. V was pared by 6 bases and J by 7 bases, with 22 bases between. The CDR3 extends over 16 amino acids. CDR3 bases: TGTGCCAGCAGGCCCGTCGGGGTCAGGGAGGAGCAGCCCCAGCATTTT. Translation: CASRPVGVREEQPQHF.

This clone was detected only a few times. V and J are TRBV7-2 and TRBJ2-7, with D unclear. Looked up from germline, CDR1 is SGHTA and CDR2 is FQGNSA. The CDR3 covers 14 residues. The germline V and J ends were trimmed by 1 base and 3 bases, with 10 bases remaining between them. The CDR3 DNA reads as TGTGCCAGCAGCTTAGGCAGGAGTGGCTACGAGCAGTACTTC. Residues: CASSLGRSGYEQYF. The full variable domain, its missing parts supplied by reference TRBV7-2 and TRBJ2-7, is GAGVSQSPSNKVTEKGKDVELRCDPISGHTALYWYRQSLGQGLEFLIYFQGNSAPDKSGLPSDRFSAERTGGSVSTLTIQRTQQEDSAVYLCASSLGRSGYEQYFGPGTRLTVT.

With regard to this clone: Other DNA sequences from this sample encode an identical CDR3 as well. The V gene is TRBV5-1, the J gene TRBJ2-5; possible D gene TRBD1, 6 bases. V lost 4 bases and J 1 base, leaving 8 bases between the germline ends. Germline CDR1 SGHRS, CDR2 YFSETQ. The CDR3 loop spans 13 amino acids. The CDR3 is CASSQGPQETQYF. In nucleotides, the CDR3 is TGCGCCAGCAGCCAGGGGCCCCAAGAGACCCAGTACTTC.